A single sample gave rise to the 15 T cell receptor beta chains below, sequenced in a study of blood T cell repertoires in COVID-19 (TCRdb year 2020). The receptor library was made with the immunoSEQ multiplex PCR assay. Held by TCRdb, this immuneACCESS table contains in-frame sequences only and omits some clones. Under half of the omission traces to an unresolved V gene where checked; the cause of the rest is unknown. This sample lists roughly 80,000 clones; less than 90% were detected once. 4.5% to 7% of the sample is in the top ten clones. The sample taken for sequencing was peripheral blood. The receptors here all came from a man aged 60 to 75 with active or convalescent COVID-19.

The V gene is TRBV5-4, the J gene TRBJ2-2, with D perhaps matching TRBD1 (6 bases). Per germline, CDR1 SGHNT and CDR2 YYREEE (reference sequence). This CDR3 spans 14 amino acids. The ends were cut back, 0 bases at V and 5 bases at J, with 8 bases in the middle. The CDR3 nucleotides read TGTGCCAGCAGCTTGGGGACAGTTACCGGGGAGCTGTTTTTT. It specifies CASSLGTVTGELFF. The full variable domain, rest sourced from reference TRBV5-4 and TRBJ2-2, is ETGVTQSPTHLIKTRGQQVTLRCSSQSGHNTVSWYQQALGQGPQFIFQYYREEENGRGNFPPRFSGLQFPNYSSELNVNALELDDSALYLCASSLGTVTGELFFGEGSRLTVL.

The V and J genes are TRBV29-1 and TRBJ1-1; TRBD1 might be the D (5 bases). This CDR3 has 13 amino acids. Germline CDR1 and CDR2: SQVTM and ANQGSEA. The germline V and J ends were trimmed by 6 bases and 3 bases, with 14 bases remaining between them. In DNA form, the CDR3 reads TGCAGCGTCTATATCCCGGGGGACACTGAAGCTTTCTTT. Translation: CSVYIPGDTEAFF.

The gene calls are TRBV5-1 and TRBJ2-7, with 8 nucleotides matching TRBD1. The CDR3 contains 15 residues. The trim removed 0 bases at V and 0 bases at J, leaving 2 bases unmatched. CDR1 is SGHRS and CDR2 is YFSETQ in the germline V gene. This CDR3 reads CASSLGTGGSYEQYF. In nucleotides, the CDR3 is TGCGCCAGCAGCTTGGGCACAGGGGGCTCCTACGAGCAGTACTTC.

The chain employs TRBV12-3 or TRBV12-4 and TRBJ2-7, with 8 bases matching TRBD1. Trimming at V came to 4 bases and at J to 5 bases, leaving 4 bases not matched to a gene. This CDR3 has 13 amino acids. The CDR3 nucleotides are TGTGCCAGCAGTTCGCAGACAGGGGACGAGCAGTACTTC. This gives the protein CASSSQTGDEQYF.

The chain couples TRBV3-1 (or the pseudogene TRBV3-2) to TRBJ2-3; TRBD2 aligns across 12 bases. V was pared by 2 bases and J by 1 base, with 1 base of the junction left unmatched. Germline V gives CDR1 LGHDT, CDR2 YNNKEL (reference sequence). CDR3 size: 16 residues. The CDR3 protein is CASSQSSGGGTDTQYF. CDR3 sequence (DNA): TGTGCCAGCAGCCAATCTAGCGGGGGGGGCACAGATACGCAGTATTTT.

In this sample, this clone turned up a few times. CDR3 nucleotide sequence: TGTGCCAGCAGCCAAGTTTTCGGGACAGGGGTTGGCTACACCTTC. Protein sequence: CASSQVFGTGVGYTF. The rearrangement links TRBV14 to TRBJ1-2, with 10 bases fitting TRBD1. CDR1 SGHDN and CDR2 FVKESK come from the germline V gene. V shed 1 base, J shed 7 bases, and the junction held 6 bases outside the gene matches. The CDR3 has 15 amino acids.

The V call is TRBV7-8, the J call TRBJ1-2; no clear D. CDR1 is SGHVS, CDR2 FQNEAQ, per germline. Deletions cut 5 bases from V and 8 bases from J, with 12 bases between. The CDR3 loop spans 12 amino acids. CDR3: CASSQGGSGYTF. CDR3 DNA sequence: TGTGCCAGCAGCCAAGGCGGAAGCGGCTACACCTTC.

The CDR3 DNA reads TGTGCCAGCAGTGACCTTGGACTAGCGGGGGCCATCATGTACAATGAGCAGTTCTTC. This translates into CASSDLGLAGAIMYNEQFF. The chain carries TRBV6-1 and TRBJ2-1; 13 bases align to TRBD2. The CDR3 is 19 residues long. Trimming at V came to 3 bases and at J to 4 bases, leaving 12 bases not matched to a gene. Germline V CDR1 and CDR2: MNHNS, SASEGT.

V gene TRBV15 combines with J gene TRBJ1-4; 9 bases are shared with TRBD1. With V trimmed by 7 bases and J by 12 bases, 12 bases remained unmatched. This CDR3 comprises 14 residues. Looked up from germline, CDR1 is LNHNV and CDR2 is YYDKDF (reference sequence). The CDR3 region is CATNDPGQGNQLFF. The CDR3 region has the DNA TGTGCCACCAACGATCCGGGACAGGGTAACCAACTGTTTTTT.

The chain is built from TRBV19 and TRBJ1-6; D is perhaps TRBD1 (6 bases). The CDR3 consists of 15 residues. CDR1 and CDR2 (germline): LNHDA, SQIVND (reference sequence). Trimming took 1 base from V and 11 from J, leaving 15 bases between them. The CDR3 nucleotides read TGTGCCAGTAGTATAGCGCCCCAGGGGTTTGCACCCCTCCACTTT. It yields the protein CASSIAPQGFAPLHF.

In this sample, this clone turned up a few times. This chain links TRBV28 with TRBJ2-3, with D unclear. The CDR3 runs to 12 residues. Germline V gives CDR1 MDHEN, CDR2 SYDVKM. The germline V and J ends were trimmed by 4 bases and 6 bases, with 8 bases remaining between them. CDR3 sequence reads: CASSSTVDTQYF. The CDR3, as DNA: TGTGCCAGCAGTTCTACAGTGGATACGCAGTATTTT.

This clone ranks as medium-sized. The J gene is TRBJ2-5, the V gene TRBV7-8; D is perhaps TRBD2 (5 bases). This CDR3 region has 19 residues. V was shortened by 5 bases and J by 1 base, with 26 bases between the two germline ends. CDR1 is SGHVS, CDR2 FQNEAQ, per germline. For the CDR3, the DNA is TGTGCCAGCAGCCCGAAGGACCCCTACAACCAAACTAGCCAAGAGACCCAGTACTTC. This translates into CASSPKDPYNQTSQETQYF.

The rearrangement links TRBV10-3 to TRBJ2-3; 11 nucleotides line up with TRBD2. Germline CDR1 and CDR2: ENHRY and SYGVKD. The junction had 8 bases not matched to a gene; V was cut back by 6 bases and J by 6 bases. This CDR3 has 15 residues. This CDR3 is CAIRGTSGSGDTQYF. The CDR3 DNA reads TGTGCCATCAGGGGGACTAGCGGTTCAGGGGATACGCAGTATTTT.

This clone was counted between two and nine times. The chain has TRBV6-6 and TRBJ2-3; a weak D match, TRBD2 (7 bases). This CDR3 region has 14 residues. Germline loops: CDR1 MNHNY, CDR2 SVGAGI (reference sequence). V dropped 11 bases and J dropped 4 bases, with 19 bases sitting between them. This chain's CDR3 is CASYRGAGADTQYF. For the CDR3, the DNA is TGTGCCTCCTATCGGGGGGCGGGGGCAGATACGCAGTATTTT.

This chain links TRBV4-1 with TRBJ1-1, with a possible D match to TRBD1 (5 bases). CDR3 length equals 14 residues. Germline V gene sequence: CDR1 MGHRA, CDR2 YSYEKL. V gave up 3 bases and J gave up 5 bases, with 13 bases separating them. CDR3 sequence: CASSHLGAGTEAFF. CDR3 sequence (DNA): TGCGCCAGCAGCCATTTGGGTGCAGGGACTGAAGCTTTCTTT.